This T cell receptor (beta chain) was captured in a study of post-analysis software for immune sequencing data. Background on the study: Multiple sclerosis in the patients followed relapsing-remitting, secondary progressive and progressive-relapsing courses. Findings of the study overall: Same-batch samples co-clustered strongly by F measure. Patients carried several TRBV segments more frequently than controls did, and TRBV5-6, TRBV5-1 and TRBV20-1 were among them.

Only a few counts were recorded for this clonotype. Its antigen is undetermined. cDNA libraries of TCR beta carried unique molecular identifiers. Around 500,000 cDNA molecules were obtained from roughly 1 to 10 million T cells. A single record per CDR3 protein comes from TCRdb applying MiXCR to the PCR reads. The sample holds about 460,000 distinct CDR3 sequences, roughly 45% seen once. The V gene's germline CDR1 is SGHAT and CDR2 FQNNGV. Trimming took off 5 bases at V and 0 bases at J, with 19 bases between the two ends. The CDR3 has 17 amino acids. This rearrangement joins TRBV11-2 to TRBJ1-1; weak D call: TRBD1 (6 bases). This clonotype originated in a girl between 10 and 17 years old with multiple sclerosis. The source material was blood. CDR3 loop: CASSPRSFGQLNTEAFF. DNA of the CDR3: TGTGCCAGCAGCCCGCGCAGCTTCGGACAGTTGAACACTGAAGCTTTCTTT.